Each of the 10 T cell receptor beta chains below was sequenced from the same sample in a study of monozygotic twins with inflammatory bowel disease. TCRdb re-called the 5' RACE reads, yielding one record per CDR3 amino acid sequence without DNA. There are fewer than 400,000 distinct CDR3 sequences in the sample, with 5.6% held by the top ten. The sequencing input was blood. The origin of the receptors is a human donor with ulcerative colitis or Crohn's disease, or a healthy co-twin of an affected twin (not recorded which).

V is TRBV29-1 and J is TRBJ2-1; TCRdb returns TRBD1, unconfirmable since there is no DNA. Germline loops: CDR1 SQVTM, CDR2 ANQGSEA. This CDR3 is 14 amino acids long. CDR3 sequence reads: CSVDRGSGGNEQFF.

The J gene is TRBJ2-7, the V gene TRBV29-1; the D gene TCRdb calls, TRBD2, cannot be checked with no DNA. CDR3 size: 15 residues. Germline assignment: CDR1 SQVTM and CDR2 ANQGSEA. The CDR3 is CSVEVAGRNHYEQYF.

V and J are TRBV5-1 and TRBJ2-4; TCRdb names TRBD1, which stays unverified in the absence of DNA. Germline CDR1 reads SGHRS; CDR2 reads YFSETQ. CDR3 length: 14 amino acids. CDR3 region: CASSGGQGKNIQYF.

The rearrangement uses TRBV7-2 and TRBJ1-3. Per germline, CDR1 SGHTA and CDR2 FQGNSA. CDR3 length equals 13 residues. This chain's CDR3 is CASSLRQQNTIYF.

CDR3 protein: CASSRRTSGAYEQYF. The genes are TRBV7-2 and TRBJ2-7; TCRdb's D gene call, TRBD2, goes unchecked for lack of DNA. Germline loops: CDR1 SGHTA, CDR2 FQGNSA. CDR3 length: 15 residues.

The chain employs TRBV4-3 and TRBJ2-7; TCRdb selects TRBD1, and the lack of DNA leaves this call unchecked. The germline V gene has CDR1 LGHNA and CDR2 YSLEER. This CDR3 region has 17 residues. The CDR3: CASSQDEWGTFMYEQYF.

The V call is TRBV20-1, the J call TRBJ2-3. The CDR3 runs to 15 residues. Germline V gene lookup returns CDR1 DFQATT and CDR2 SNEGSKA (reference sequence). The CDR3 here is CSARDPPSPTDTQYF.

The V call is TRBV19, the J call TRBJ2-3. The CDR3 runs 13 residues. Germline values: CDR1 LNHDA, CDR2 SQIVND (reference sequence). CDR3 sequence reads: CASSLGLANTQYF.

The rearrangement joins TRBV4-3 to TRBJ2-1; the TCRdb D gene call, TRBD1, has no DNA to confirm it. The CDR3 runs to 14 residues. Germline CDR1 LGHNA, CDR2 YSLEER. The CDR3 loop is CASSQEEGWDEQFF.

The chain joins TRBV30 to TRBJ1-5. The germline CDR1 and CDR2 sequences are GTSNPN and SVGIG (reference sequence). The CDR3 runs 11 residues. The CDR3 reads CAWGRNQPQHF.